This T cell receptor beta chain was recovered during a study of beta chain features in type 1 diabetes. In the study overall: Cells sorted and examined across all samples totaled approximately 100,000,000. Regarding the study as a whole: Sampled from patients, naive, central memory and Treg TCRB repertoires appeared more similar than those sampled from healthy donors. Shorter templates might be favored by PCR, equally in patients and controls.

Expressed TCRB transcripts were sequenced, since all the RNA that had been isolated was reverse transcribed. Clones were sequenced by immunoSEQ multiplex PCR, and TCRdb holds only the in-frame ones, with some missing. The profile shows hundreds of thousands of clones, approximately 15% of them singletons. The CDR3 loop spans 17 amino acids. With V trimmed by 4 bases and J by 1 base, 11 bases remained unmatched. Germline CDR1 LGHNA, CDR2 YNFKEQ. This clone was picked up one time. What it binds is unknown. The chain uses TRBV4-2 and TRBJ2-5, with 8 bases lining up with TRBD2. The clonotype comes from a man aged 30 to 39 in good health. Sequencing input: naive CD4+ T cells from blood. CDR3 sequence reads: CASSLNRGGRRQETQYF. The CDR3 DNA follows: TGTGCCAGCAGCCTTAATAGGGGCGGGAGGCGCCAAGAGACCCAGTACTTC.